A single sample is the source of the 17 T cell receptor beta chains below, sequenced in a study of blood T cell repertoires in COVID-19. Measured with immunoSEQ multiplex PCR; TCRdb has only the in-frame clones, and not every one. The data show more than 150,000 clones, roughly 80% seen once. The sample consisted of peripheral blood. Receptors were obtained from a man between 18 and 35 years old with active or convalescent COVID-19.

About this clone: Distinct nucleotide sequences in the sample also encode this CDR3. V and J are TRBV27 and TRBJ1-5; D is perhaps TRBD1 (6 bases). The germline V and J ends were trimmed by 1 base and 5 bases, with 6 bases remaining between them. The CDR3 is 13 residues long. Per the germline V gene, CDR1 is MNHEY and CDR2 is SMNVEV (reference sequence). The CDR3 protein is CASSLYRDQPQHF. CDR3 DNA sequence: TGTGCCAGCAGTTTATACAGGGATCAGCCCCAGCATTTT.

The chain couples TRBV14 to TRBJ1-4; the D gene is possibly TRBD1 (5 bases). The CDR3 covers 15 residues. Germline V gene lookup returns CDR1 SGHDN and CDR2 FVKESK. The V gene lost 0 bases and the J gene lost 11 bases, with 16 bases spanning the gap. The CDR3 DNA sequence: TGTGCCAGCAGCCAAGAAAATCGGTCAGGGAACAAACTGTTTTTT. This translates into CASSQENRSGNKLFF. Using reference TRBV14 and TRBJ1-4 for the parts outside the CDR3, the full variable domain is EAGVTQFPSHSVIEKGQTVTLRCDPISGHDNLYWYRRVMGKEIKFLLHFVKESKQDESGMPNNRFLAERTGGTYSTLKVQPAELEDSGVYFCASSQENRSGNKLFFGSGTQLSVL.

This clone was recorded a few times. The chain joins TRBV7-2 to TRBJ2-5; 10 nucleotides agree with TRBD2. The J segment lost 1 base and the V segment lost 7 bases, leaving 3 bases of the junction unmatched. CDR3 length: 14 amino acids. Germline CDR1 reads SGHTA; CDR2 reads FQGNSA. The CDR3 spells CASTPSGGQETQYF. The CDR3 DNA follows: TGTGCCAGCACCCCTAGCGGGGGCCAAGAGACCCAGTACTTC.

Only a few counts were recorded for this clone. The sample carries other DNA sequences with the same CDR3. The genes are TRBV5-6 and TRBJ1-2; TRBD1 is a possible D gene (5 bases). CDR3 length equals 13 residues. The germline V gene has CDR1 SGHDT and CDR2 YYEEEE. Trimming pared 0 bases from V and 2 bases from J, leaving 5 bases between. CDR3 bases: TGTGCCAGCAGCTTGGGACAGAACTATGGCTACACCTTC. Amino acid sequence: CASSLGQNYGYTF.

The genes are TRBV7-8 and TRBJ1-4; a weak D match, TRBD1 (6 bases). The length of the CDR3 is 15 residues. The germline gives CDR1 SGHVS, CDR2 FQNEAQ. V was trimmed by 1 base and J by 6 bases, leaving 12 bases between them. Written as DNA, the CDR3 is TGTGCCAGCAGCTTAGTTGGGGGCGTTGATGAAAAACTGTTTTTT. Translated, it gives CASSLVGGVDEKLFF. Full variable domain (missing parts from reference TRBV7-8 and TRBJ1-4): GAGVSQSPRYKVAKRGQDVALRCDPISGHVSLFWYQQALGQGPEFLTYFQNEAQLDKSGLPSDRFFAERPEGSVSTLKIQRTQQEDSAVYLCASSLVGGVDEKLFFGSGTQLSVL.

The rearrangement uses TRBV4-2 and TRBJ1-2; D is ambiguous. The length of the CDR3 is 15 residues. Trimming left V 0 bases short and J 2 bases short, with 10 bases between. Germline CDR1 LGHNA, CDR2 YNFKEQ. The CDR3 nucleotides read TGTGCCAGCAGCCAAGAATACCAGGCCAACTATGGCTACACCTTC. Translation gives CASSQEYQANYGYTF.

The chain has TRBV9 and TRBJ1-2; 7 nucleotides agree with TRBD1. Unmatched junction bases numbered 14, after V lost 4 bases and J lost 8 bases. Germline CDR1 SGDLS, CDR2 YYNGEE. This CDR3 is 15 amino acids long. The CDR3: CASSHSPDRVQGYTF. The CDR3 bases are TGTGCCAGCAGCCATTCTCCTGACAGGGTGCAGGGCTACACCTTC.

The chain couples TRBV10-1 to TRBJ1-1; D remains ambiguous. Germline CDR1 is WNHNN and CDR2 is SYGVQD (reference sequence). V was shortened by 6 bases and J by 0 bases, with 8 bases between the two germline ends. The CDR3 consists of 13 residues. In nucleotides, the CDR3 is TGCGCCAGCAGGGGCAATCTGAACACTGAAGCTTTCTTT. Translating gives CASRGNLNTEAFF.

V usage is TRBV19 and J usage is TRBJ2-1, with a possible D match to TRBD1 (6 bases). The germline V gene has CDR1 LNHDA and CDR2 SQIVND (reference sequence). Trimming took off 5 bases at V and 7 bases at J, with 21 bases between the two ends. This CDR3 has 16 residues. The CDR3 loop is CASSLRKDSWGNEQFF. The CDR3 region has the DNA TGTGCCAGTAGTCTCAGGAAGGACAGCTGGGGGAATGAGCAGTTCTTC.

The chain carries TRBV18 and TRBJ1-1; D not resolved. Germline V CDR1 and CDR2: KGHSH, LQKENI. The germline V and J ends were trimmed by 3 bases and 1 base, with 9 bases remaining between them. This CDR3 contains 14 residues. This CDR3 is CASSPSNWNTEAFF. DNA for the CDR3: TGTGCCAGCTCACCCTCGAACTGGAACACTGAAGCTTTCTTT. Looking up the rest from reference TRBV18 and TRBJ1-1 gives the full variable domain: NAGVMQNPRHLVRRRGQEARLRCSPMKGHSHVYWYRQLPEEGLKFMVYLQKENIIDESGMPKERFSAEFPKEGPSILRIQQVVRGDSAAYFCASSPSNWNTEAFFGQGTRLTVV.

This chain uses TRBV30 with TRBJ1-4; TRBD1 is a possible D gene (5 bases). Germline CDR1 and CDR2: GTSNPN and SVGIG (reference sequence). This CDR3 spans 14 amino acids. Trimming removed 1 base from V and 8 bases from J, with 14 bases in between. Here the CDR3 DNA reads TGTGCCTGGAGTGGGGGATGGCGGGGGGAAAAACTGTTTTTT. Protein product: CAWSGGWRGEKLFF.

This chain links TRBV28 with TRBJ1-5; D not resolved. V was trimmed by 5 bases and J by 9 bases, leaving 17 bases between them. Germline CDR1 is MDHEN and CDR2 is SYDVKM. CDR3 length: 14 amino acids. The CDR3 bases are TGTGCCAGCAGTCCCGCTACCGCCGGTCGGCCCCAGCATTTT. Its translation is CASSPATAGRPQHF.

The chain has TRBV7-2 and TRBJ2-1, with D unclear. CDR1 and CDR2 (germline): SGHTA, FQGNSA. V lost 0 bases and J 10 bases, leaving 10 bases between the germline ends. This CDR3 has 13 residues. The CDR3 here is CASSLAPGLEQFF. In nucleotides, the CDR3 is TGTGCCAGCAGCTTAGCTCCAGGCCTCGAGCAGTTCTTC.

Only a few counts were recorded for this clone. The CDR3 loop reads CASSSLGTGNYEQYF. CDR3 DNA: TGTGCCAGCAGTTCTTTAGGGACAGGGAACTACGAGCAGTACTTC. The chain couples TRBV27 to TRBJ2-7; 9 bases align to TRBD1. Germline V gene data show CDR1 as MNHEY and CDR2 as SMNVEV (reference sequence). The CDR3 runs to 15 residues. Trimming removed 4 bases from V and 3 bases from J; junction bases left unmatched: 7.

The chain uses TRBV2 and TRBJ1-5; D might be TRBD1 (6 bases). Germline CDR1 reads SNHLY; CDR2 reads FYNNEI. Deletions cut 6 bases from V and 5 bases from J, with 11 bases between. This CDR3 is 13 amino acids long. CDR3 in amino acids: CASRKGGDQPQHF. The CDR3 nucleotides read TGTGCCAGCAGGAAAGGGGGGGATCAGCCCCAGCATTTT.

The chain employs TRBV12-3 or TRBV12-4 and TRBJ2-1, with TRBD1 identical over 9 bases. The CDR3 has 11 residues. J lost 15 bases, V lost 4 bases, and 4 bases had no gene match. CDR3 protein: CASSYRGLGFF. DNA of the CDR3: TGTGCCAGCAGTTACAGGGGGCTGGGGTTCTTC.

J is TRBJ2-4 and V is TRBV18; TRBD2 aligns across 12 bases. V gave up 3 bases and J gave up 6 bases; unmatched junction bases: 6. There are 16 residues in the CDR3. The germline CDR1 and CDR2 sequences are KGHSH and LQKENI. The chain's CDR3 is CASSPASGGAGNIQYF. CDR3 coding DNA: TGTGCCAGCTCACCCGCTAGCGGGGGGGCGGGAAACATTCAGTACTTC.